The clone carrying this T cell receptor beta chain showed up just once. What it recognizes is unknown. Germline V gene data show CDR1 as KGHSH and CDR2 as LQKENI. V lost 6 bases to trimming and J lost 2 bases; unmatched junction nucleotides: 4. The CDR3 spans 14 residues. This record belongs to a study of shared clonotypes between healthy human individuals. Findings and limits, study-wide: A generally larger estimated richness was seen in naive subsets than in memory subsets.

Clones were read by immunoSEQ multiplex PCR, and TCRdb kept only the in-frame ones, dropping some. This sample yields 2 million to 2.5 million clones, of which approximately 90% are seen a single time; 0.37% belongs to the top ten. The sequence was obtained from a man between 18 and 29 years old in good health. Some clones in this sample may be carry-over from other donors' samples. The V gene is TRBV18, the J gene TRBJ2-5, with 9 bases matching TRBD1. The sample consisted of naive CD4+ T cells from PBMCs. Noted subset: CD45RA+ positively selected. This CDR3 reads CASSGDRAQETQYF. The CDR3 DNA sequence: TGTGCCAGCTCGGGGGACAGGGCACAAGAGACCCAGTACTTC. Complete variable domain (other parts from reference TRBV18 and TRBJ2-5): NAGVMQNPRHLVRRRGQEARLRCSPMKGHSHVYWYRQLPEEGLKFMVYLQKENIIDESGMPKERFSAEFPKEGPSILRIQQVVRGDSAAYFCASSGDRAQETQYFGPGTRLLVL.